Listed below are T cell receptor beta chains from one sample, sequenced in a study of radiotherapy plus CTLA-4 blockade in lung cancer. Produced via immunoSEQ multiplex PCR; TCRdb's table is partial and in-frame only. The data contain around 71,000 clones, approximately 76% of them seen just once; the ten biggest clones take up more than 15%. The sequences come from peripheral blood, collected from a patient treated with radiotherapy plus ipilimumab. The source is a human donor with non-small cell lung cancer whose response to radiotherapy plus ipilimumab could not be evaluated. Some clones in this sample may be carry-over from other donors' samples. Each CDR3 is given with its conserved first and last residue. The D gene is left open where the match is weak. Size is omitted from some rows. Given values are once, few, many or a class for expanded clones.

CDR3 protein: CASSFLREGEQFF
CDR3 DNA: TGTGCCAGCAGCTTTCTCAGGGAGGGTGAGCAGTTCTTC
clone size: NA
V gene: TRBV7-2
J gene: TRBJ2-1
D gene: TRBD2

CDR3 protein: CASSLSVHRAGANVLTF
CDR3 DNA: TGTGCCAGCAGTTTATCGGTTCACCGGGCTGGGGCCAACGTCCTGACTTTC
clone size: NA
V gene: TRBV27
J gene: TRBJ2-6
D gene: NA

CDR3 protein: CASSKTGEETQYF
CDR3 DNA: TGTGCCAGCTCAAAGACAGGGGAAGAGACCCAGTACTTC
clone size: NA
V gene: TRBV18
J gene: TRBJ2-5
D gene: TRBD1

CDR3 protein: CASQLGTGTGNTIYF
CDR3 DNA: TGTGCCAGCCAACTAGGGACAGGAACCGGAAACACCATATATTTT
clone size: few
V gene: TRBV2
J gene: TRBJ1-3
D gene: TRBD1

CDR3 protein: CAWETGEGEQYF
CDR3 DNA: TGTGCCTGGGAGACAGGGGAGGGGGAGCAGTACTTC
clone size: NA
V gene: TRBV30
J gene: TRBJ2-7
D gene: NA

CDR3 protein: CASSPSWNTEAFF
CDR3 DNA: TGTGCCAGCAGTCCCTCGTGGAACACTGAAGCTTTCTTT
clone size: NA
V gene: TRBV28
J gene: TRBJ1-1
D gene: NA

CDR3 protein: CASSISGEYYGYTF
CDR3 DNA: TGTGCCAGTAGTATAAGCGGGGAGTACTATGGCTACACCTTC
clone size: NA
V gene: TRBV19
J gene: TRBJ1-2
D gene: NA

CDR3 protein: CASSEGQGVTEAFF
CDR3 DNA: TGTGCCAGCAGCGAGGGACAGGGAGTCACTGAAGCTTTCTTT
clone size: NA
V gene: TRBV9
J gene: TRBJ1-1
D gene: TRBD1

CDR3 protein: CASSPKFARSPRGETQYF
CDR3 DNA: TGTGCCAGCAGCCCTAAGTTTGCTCGGTCCCCAAGGGGAGAGACCCAGTACTTC
clone size: NA
V gene: TRBV7-9
J gene: TRBJ2-5
D gene: NA

CDR3 protein: CASSSRGDSYNEQFF
CDR3 DNA: TGTGCCAGCAGTTCCCGGGGTGACTCCTACAATGAGCAGTTCTTC
clone size: NA
V gene: TRBV27
J gene: TRBJ2-1
D gene: NA

CDR3 protein: CASSSGPGQGIEKLFF
CDR3 DNA: TGTGCCAGCAGTTCCGGCCCGGGACAGGGTATCGAAAAACTGTTTTTT
clone size: NA
V gene: TRBV6-5
J gene: TRBJ1-4
D gene: TRBD1

CDR3 protein: CASLGQAGYGYTF
CDR3 DNA: TGTGCCAGCTTGGGACAGGCAGGGTATGGCTACACCTTC
clone size: NA
V gene: TRBV2
J gene: TRBJ1-2
D gene: TRBD1

CDR3 protein: CASNYGLYGYTF
CDR3 DNA: TGTGCCAGCAACTATGGCCTCTATGGCTACACCTTC
clone size: NA
V gene: TRBV2
J gene: TRBJ1-2
D gene: NA

CDR3 protein: CASSFIGMWHRGAFF
CDR3 DNA: TGTGCCAGCAGCTTTATCGGGATGTGGCACCGGGGAGCTTTCTTT
clone size: NA
V gene: TRBV12-1
J gene: TRBJ1-1
D gene: NA

CDR3 protein: CASSSRETQYF
CDR3 DNA: TGTGCCAGCAGCTCTCGGGAGACCCAGTACTTC
clone size: once
V gene: TRBV2
J gene: TRBJ2-5
D gene: NA

CDR3 protein: CASSLGQGSYEQYF
CDR3 DNA: TGCGCCAGCAGCTTGGGGCAGGGCTCCTACGAGCAGTACTTC
clone size: NA
V gene: TRBV5-1
J gene: TRBJ2-7
D gene: NA

CDR3 protein: CASSSTGLGGNQPQHF
CDR3 DNA: TGTGCCAGCAGTTCAACAGGTCTAGGGGGCAATCAGCCCCAGCATTTT
clone size: few
V gene: TRBV28
J gene: TRBJ1-5
D gene: NA

CDR3 protein: CASSYRQGTTDTQYF
CDR3 DNA: TGTGCCAGCAGTTACCGCCAGGGAACTACAGATACGCAGTATTTT
clone size: NA
V gene: TRBV6-6
J gene: TRBJ2-3
D gene: NA

CDR3 protein: CATSRASPTAGNTIYF
CDR3 DNA: TGTGCCACCAGCAGAGCCAGTCCGACAGCTGGAAACACCATATATTTT
clone size: few
V gene: TRBV15
J gene: TRBJ1-3
D gene: NA

CDR3 protein: CAGGQEAYEQYF
CDR3 DNA: TGTGCCGGGGGACAGGAGGCCTACGAGCAGTACTTC
clone size: few
V gene: TRBV7-9
J gene: TRBJ2-7
D gene: TRBD1

CDR3 protein: CASSFPPTGNTIYF
CDR3 DNA: TGTGCCAGCAGTTTCCCTCCTACTGGAAACACCATATATTTT
clone size: NA
V gene: TRBV28
J gene: TRBJ1-3
D gene: NA

CDR3 protein: CASSDDRVRGRGYTF
CDR3 DNA: TGTGCCAGCAGTGACGACAGGGTGAGGGGCCGTGGCTACACCTTC
clone size: once
V gene: TRBV6-4
J gene: TRBJ1-2
D gene: TRBD1

CDR3 protein: CASRSGGGEQYF
CDR3 DNA: TGTGCCAGCAGGTCAGGGGGAGGTGAGCAGTACTTC
clone size: NA
V gene: TRBV7-9
J gene: TRBJ2-7
D gene: NA

CDR3 protein: CASSPPGTGGLKNIQYF
CDR3 DNA: TGTGCCAGCTCACCACCCGGGACAGGGGGCCTGAAAAACATTCAGTACTTC
clone size: NA
V gene: TRBV18
J gene: TRBJ2-4
D gene: TRBD1

CDR3 protein: CATSRDGGTQYF
CDR3 DNA: TGTGCCACCAGCAGAGACGGCGGGACCCAGTACTTC
clone size: NA
V gene: TRBV15
J gene: TRBJ2-5
D gene: NA

CDR3 protein: CASSETRTGWDTQYF
CDR3 DNA: TGTGCCAGCAGTGAAACCCGGACGGGATGGGATACGCAGTATTTT
clone size: NA
V gene: TRBV6-1
J gene: TRBJ2-3
D gene: NA

CDR3 protein: CASSWARGEKLFF
CDR3 DNA: TGTGCCAGTAGTTGGGCAAGGGGTGAAAAACTGTTTTTT
clone size: NA
V gene: TRBV19
J gene: TRBJ1-4
D gene: NA

CDR3 protein: CASSEIWRARGNTIYF
CDR3 DNA: TGTGCCAGCAGTGAAATTTGGAGAGCACGCGGAAACACCATATATTTT
clone size: NA
V gene: TRBV6-1
J gene: TRBJ1-3
D gene: NA

CDR3 protein: CASSQYNSNYGYTF
CDR3 DNA: TGTGCCAGCAGTCAATACAACAGCAACTATGGCTACACCTTC
clone size: NA
V gene: TRBV28
J gene: TRBJ1-2
D gene: NA

CDR3 protein: CASSLALRLAINEQYF
CDR3 DNA: TGCGCCAGCAGCTTGGCCTTGAGACTAGCTATCAACGAGCAGTACTTC
clone size: NA
V gene: TRBV5-1
J gene: TRBJ2-7
D gene: TRBD2

CDR3 protein: CASSYPTEYTIYF
CDR3 DNA: TGTGCCAGCAGTTACCCCACGGAGTACACCATATATTTT
clone size: few
V gene: TRBV6-6
J gene: TRBJ1-3
D gene: NA

CDR3 protein: CASSPQGGVPLHF
CDR3 DNA: TGTGCCAGCAGCCCACAGGGGGGGGTGCCCCTCCACTTT
clone size: NA
V gene: TRBV7-9
J gene: TRBJ1-6
D gene: TRBD1

CDR3 protein: CASSSPGTTNEKLFF
CDR3 DNA: TGTGCCAGCAGCAGCCCCGGGACAACAAATGAAAAACTGTTTTTT
clone size: NA
V gene: TRBV11-3
J gene: TRBJ1-4
D gene: NA

CDR3 protein: CAWSRVSGGPRETQYF
CDR3 DNA: TGTGCCTGGAGTAGGGTTAGCGGGGGGCCTAGAGAGACCCAGTACTTC
clone size: NA
V gene: TRBV30
J gene: TRBJ2-5
D gene: TRBD2

CDR3 protein: CASSFIEDISPLHF
CDR3 DNA: TGTGCCAGCAGTTTTATCGAAGACATTTCACCCCTCCACTTT
clone size: NA
V gene: TRBV28
J gene: TRBJ1-6
D gene: NA

CDR3 protein: CASRRDRENGYTF
CDR3 DNA: TGTGCCAGCAGAAGGGACAGGGAAAATGGCTACACCTTC
clone size: once
V gene: TRBV6-6
J gene: TRBJ1-2
D gene: TRBD1

CDR3 protein: CAGRPYRENYGYTF
CDR3 DNA: TGTGCCGGACGACCGTACAGGGAGAACTATGGCTACACCTTC
clone size: NA
V gene: TRBV2
J gene: TRBJ1-2
D gene: NA

CDR3 protein: CASSPQWGGGNTQYF
CDR3 DNA: TGTGCCAGCAGCCCCCAGTGGGGGGGCGGAAATACGCAGTATTTT
clone size: NA
V gene: TRBV6-5
J gene: TRBJ2-3
D gene: NA

CDR3 protein: CASSLRSTGEGAFF
CDR3 DNA: TGTGCCAGCAGCTTACGATCGACGGGGGAAGGAGCTTTCTTT
clone size: NA
V gene: TRBV11-3
J gene: TRBJ1-1
D gene: NA

CDR3 protein: CASSAEVTQYF
CDR3 DNA: TGTGCCAGCAGTGCAGAGGTGACCCAGTACTTC
clone size: NA
V gene: TRBV2
J gene: TRBJ2-5
D gene: NA

CDR3 protein: CASTGTNTGELFF
CDR3 DNA: TGTGCCAGCACAGGCACGAACACCGGGGAGCTGTTTTTT
clone size: once
V gene: TRBV6-1
J gene: TRBJ2-2
D gene: NA

CDR3 protein: CASVGSSGGTDTQYF
CDR3 DNA: TGTGCCAGCGTGGGATCTAGCGGGGGAACAGATACGCAGTATTTT
clone size: NA
V gene: TRBV6-5
J gene: TRBJ2-3
D gene: TRBD2

CDR3 protein: CASSEAQGTYNEQFF
CDR3 DNA: TGTGCCAGCAGTGAAGCCCAGGGTACCTACAATGAGCAGTTCTTC
clone size: NA
V gene: TRBV2
J gene: TRBJ2-1
D gene: NA

CDR3 protein: CASSLLAESSEKLFF
CDR3 DNA: TGTGCCAGCAGCTTGTTAGCGGAATCATCCGAAAAACTGTTTTTT
clone size: NA
V gene: TRBV5-6
J gene: TRBJ1-4
D gene: NA

CDR3 protein: CASSYSRTGIVGELFF
CDR3 DNA: TGTGCCAGCAGTTACTCGCGGACAGGGATAGTCGGGGAGCTGTTTTTT
clone size: NA
V gene: TRBV6-6
J gene: TRBJ2-2
D gene: TRBD1

CDR3 protein: CASSSSRGNYGYTF
CDR3 DNA: TGTGCCAGCAGTTCCTCGAGGGGGAACTATGGCTACACCTTC
clone size: NA
V gene: TRBV28
J gene: TRBJ1-2
D gene: NA

CDR3 protein: CASSLRTDRRELFF
CDR3 DNA: TGTGCCAGCAGCTTACGGACAGATAGGAGGGAGCTGTTTTTT
clone size: NA
V gene: TRBV7-3
J gene: TRBJ2-2
D gene: NA

CDR3 protein: CASKEGFYGYTF
CDR3 DNA: TGTGCCAGCAAGGAGGGATTCTATGGCTACACCTTC
clone size: NA
V gene: TRBV28
J gene: TRBJ1-2
D gene: NA

CDR3 protein: CASKSPGRETQYF
CDR3 DNA: TGTGCCAGTAAATCCCCAGGGAGGGAGACCCAGTACTTC
clone size: NA
V gene: TRBV19
J gene: TRBJ2-5
D gene: NA